The present entry profiles one T cell receptor (beta chain) with its context. Its specificity is unknown. This sample was included in a study of cytomegalovirus exposure and HLA in healthy donors. Study-wide results and limits: Presence/absence analyses rested on an assumption that sequencing depth was roughly uniform across donors. Some highly shared sequence variants likely arose as a pipeline artifact.

Germline V gene sequence: CDR1 LGHNA, CDR2 YNFKEQ. V was trimmed by 2 bases and J by 7 bases, leaving 18 bases between them. This CDR3 is built from 15 residues. The PCR had 60 Vbeta and 13 Jbeta primers. The repertoire was sequenced with immunoSEQ multiplex PCR; TCRdb's copy has only in-frame clones and lacks some. The data show over 150,000 clones, approximately 80% seen once. The material sequenced was PBMCs. V is TRBV4-2 and J is TRBJ2-7, with D possibly matching TRBD2 (5 bases). The receptor's source is a man between 18 and 35 years old in good health and CMV-seropositive. The CDR3 is CASSQPLEGRGEQYF. CDR3 coding DNA: TGTGCCAGCAGCCAACCTCTTGAGGGCCGGGGTGAGCAGTACTTC.